Listed below are T cell receptor beta chains from one sample, sequenced in a study of blood T cell repertoires in COVID-19. Clones were read by immunoSEQ multiplex PCR, and TCRdb kept only the in-frame ones, dropping some. The sample has roughly 170,000 clones, approximately 81% seen once. The sequenced sample consisted of PBMCs or T cells enriched from blood (not recorded which). The receptor set was obtained from a man between 60 and 70 years old who had recovered from COVID-19. CDR3s include the opening cysteine and the closing phenylalanine or tryptophan. The D gene is left open where the match is weak. Some rows have no size entry. The others give once, few or many, or a class for an expanded clone.

D gene: NA
V gene: TRBV7-9
clone size: NA
J gene: TRBJ1-1
CDR3 protein: CASSAMTAGWTEAFF
CDR3 DNA: TGTGCCAGCAGTGCGATGACAGCTGGGTGGACTGAAGCTTTCTTT

D gene: TRBD1
V gene: TRBV19
clone size: NA
J gene: TRBJ2-3
CDR3 protein: CASSRQGTDTQYF
CDR3 DNA: TGTGCCAGTAGTCGACAGGGTACAGATACGCAGTATTTT

D gene: NA
V gene: TRBV5-1
clone size: NA
J gene: TRBJ2-3
CDR3 protein: CASSLVGQRTDTQYF
CDR3 DNA: TGCGCCAGCAGCTTGGTAGGACAGCGCACAGATACGCAGTATTTT

D gene: NA
V gene: TRBV7-3
clone size: NA
J gene: TRBJ2-7
CDR3 protein: CASSLFGPSQYF
CDR3 DNA: TGTGCCAGCAGCTTATTTGGGCCCAGTCAGTACTTC

D gene: NA
V gene: TRBV2
clone size: NA
J gene: TRBJ1-2
CDR3 protein: CASSVQGGDYGYTF
CDR3 DNA: TGTGCCAGCAGTGTACAGGGTGGGGACTATGGCTACACCTTC

D gene: NA
V gene: TRBV7-9
clone size: NA
J gene: TRBJ2-5
CDR3 protein: CASSLVGGETQYF
CDR3 DNA: TGTGCCAGCAGCTTAGTAGGCGGGGAGACCCAGTACTTC

D gene: TRBD1
V gene: TRBV13
clone size: NA
J gene: TRBJ2-3
CDR3 protein: CASSFSGTGSDTQYF
CDR3 DNA: TGTGCCAGCAGCTTTTCCGGGACAGGGAGCGATACGCAGTATTTT

D gene: TRBD2
V gene: TRBV11-3
clone size: NA
J gene: TRBJ2-1
CDR3 protein: CASTGGFSYNEQFF
CDR3 DNA: TGTGCCAGCACGGGGGGGTTCTCCTACAATGAGCAGTTCTTC

D gene: NA
V gene: TRBV9
clone size: few
J gene: TRBJ1-6
CDR3 protein: CASSVEAGIDSPLHF
CDR3 DNA: TGTGCCAGCAGCGTAGAGGCAGGGATTGATTCACCCCTCCACTTT

D gene: TRBD1
V gene: TRBV11-3
clone size: NA
J gene: TRBJ2-3
CDR3 protein: CASSLGQGVVTDTQYF
CDR3 DNA: TGTGCCAGCAGCTTAGGACAGGGGGTTGTGACAGATACGCAGTATTTT

D gene: NA
V gene: TRBV2
clone size: NA
J gene: TRBJ2-2
CDR3 protein: CASSERGSDTGELFF
CDR3 DNA: TGTGCCAGCAGTGAACGGGGTAGCGACACCGGGGAGCTGTTTTTT

D gene: NA
V gene: TRBV7-9
clone size: NA
J gene: TRBJ2-3
CDR3 protein: CASNYRVDTQYF
CDR3 DNA: TGTGCCAGCAACTACAGGGTAGATACGCAGTATTTT

D gene: NA
V gene: TRBV5-5
clone size: NA
J gene: TRBJ2-1
CDR3 protein: CASSLEQPSYNEQFF
CDR3 DNA: TGTGCCAGCAGCTTGGAACAGCCCTCCTACAATGAGCAGTTCTTC

D gene: TRBD1
V gene: TRBV5-1
clone size: NA
J gene: TRBJ1-4
CDR3 protein: CASSPRGQGGNEKLFF
CDR3 DNA: TGCGCCAGCAGCCCCCGTGGGCAGGGGGGTAATGAAAAACTGTTTTTT

D gene: NA
V gene: TRBV20-1
clone size: NA
J gene: TRBJ1-1
CDR3 protein: CSASSGVGTEAFF
CDR3 DNA: TGCAGTGCTAGTTCGGGGGTTGGCACTGAAGCTTTCTTT

D gene: NA
V gene: TRBV9
clone size: NA
J gene: TRBJ1-5
CDR3 protein: CASSAGFNQPQHF
CDR3 DNA: TGTGCCAGCAGCGCAGGATTCAATCAGCCCCAGCATTTT

D gene: NA
V gene: TRBV28
clone size: NA
J gene: TRBJ2-3
CDR3 protein: CASRGANQSPDTQYF
CDR3 DNA: TGTGCCAGCAGGGGCGCCAACCAATCCCCAGATACGCAGTATTTT

D gene: NA
V gene: TRBV5-1
clone size: NA
J gene: TRBJ1-1
CDR3 protein: CASSSLGEDTEAFF
CDR3 DNA: TGCGCCAGCAGCTCCCTGGGGGAGGACACTGAAGCTTTCTTT

D gene: TRBD1
V gene: TRBV4-2
clone size: NA
J gene: TRBJ1-1
CDR3 protein: CASSQAADRGGNTEAFF
CDR3 DNA: TGTGCCAGCAGCCAAGCCGCGGACAGGGGGGGAAACACTGAAGCTTTCTTT

D gene: TRBD1
V gene: TRBV10-3
clone size: once
J gene: TRBJ2-1
CDR3 protein: CAIVSGTESSYNEQFF
CDR3 DNA: TGTGCCATCGTCTCCGGGACAGAAAGCTCCTACAATGAGCAGTTCTTC

D gene: NA
V gene: TRBV27
clone size: NA
J gene: TRBJ1-1
CDR3 protein: CASRGRMNTEAFF
CDR3 DNA: TGTGCCAGCAGGGGGAGGATGAACACTGAAGCTTTCTTT

D gene: NA
V gene: TRBV5-4
clone size: once
J gene: TRBJ1-1
CDR3 protein: CASSTQRGNTEAFF
CDR3 DNA: TGTGCCAGCAGCACCCAAAGGGGGAACACTGAAGCTTTCTTT

D gene: NA
V gene: TRBV29-1
clone size: NA
J gene: TRBJ1-5
CDR3 protein: CSVGGPEQPQHF
CDR3 DNA: TGCAGCGTTGGAGGCCCGGAGCAGCCCCAGCATTTT

D gene: TRBD2
V gene: TRBV5-4
clone size: NA
J gene: TRBJ2-7
CDR3 protein: CASSSGGSGVDYEQYF
CDR3 DNA: TGTGCCAGCAGCTCCGGGGGTAGCGGGGTCGACTACGAGCAGTACTTC

D gene: NA
V gene: TRBV15
clone size: NA
J gene: TRBJ1-6
CDR3 protein: CATSRGEGVPNSPLHF
CDR3 DNA: TGTGCCACCAGCAGAGGTGAGGGTGTCCCCAATTCACCCCTCCACTTT

D gene: NA
V gene: TRBV3-1/TRBV3-2
clone size: NA
J gene: TRBJ1-3
CDR3 protein: CASSQGTVSGNTIYF
CDR3 DNA: TGTGCCAGCAGCCAAGGGACAGTCTCTGGAAACACCATATATTTT

D gene: TRBD2
V gene: TRBV5-1
clone size: NA
J gene: TRBJ2-1
CDR3 protein: CASSLGLAGQVSNEQFF
CDR3 DNA: TGCGCCAGCAGCTTGGGACTAGCGGGTCAGGTTTCCAATGAGCAGTTCTTC

D gene: TRBD1
V gene: TRBV29-1
clone size: NA
J gene: TRBJ2-7
CDR3 protein: CSAGDRGYEQYF
CDR3 DNA: TGCAGCGCTGGGGACAGGGGATACGAGCAGTACTTC

D gene: NA
V gene: TRBV7-2
clone size: NA
J gene: TRBJ2-3
CDR3 protein: CASSLDGQQGTDTQYF
CDR3 DNA: TGTGCCAGCAGCTTGGATGGACAGCAGGGCACAGATACGCAGTATTTT

D gene: NA
V gene: TRBV5-1
clone size: NA
J gene: TRBJ1-4
CDR3 protein: CASRVTPATNEKLFF
CDR3 DNA: TGCGCCAGCAGGGTGACACCGGCAACTAATGAAAAACTGTTTTTT

D gene: TRBD1
V gene: TRBV5-1
clone size: NA
J gene: TRBJ1-1
CDR3 protein: CASSMRAGTGGFTEAFF
CDR3 DNA: TGCGCCAGCAGCATGAGAGCCGGGACAGGGGGCTTCACTGAAGCTTTCTTT

D gene: TRBD1
V gene: TRBV3-1/TRBV3-2
clone size: NA
J gene: TRBJ2-4
CDR3 protein: CASSQNRGAKNIQYF
CDR3 DNA: TGTGCCAGCAGCCAAAACAGGGGAGCCAAAAACATTCAGTACTTC

D gene: TRBD1
V gene: TRBV27
clone size: NA
J gene: TRBJ1-4
CDR3 protein: CASSKRTGGSTNEKLFF
CDR3 DNA: TGTGCCAGCAGCAAAAGGACAGGGGGCTCAACTAATGAAAAACTGTTTTTT

D gene: NA
V gene: TRBV19
clone size: NA
J gene: TRBJ1-2
CDR3 protein: CASSQGSWGNYGYTF
CDR3 DNA: TGTGCCAGTAGCCAAGGATCCTGGGGCAACTATGGCTACACCTTC

D gene: NA
V gene: TRBV18
clone size: NA
J gene: TRBJ1-1
CDR3 protein: CASSPSGRIGASNTEAFF
CDR3 DNA: TGTGCCAGCTCACCATCAGGCAGGATCGGTGCGTCGAACACTGAAGCTTTCTTT

D gene: TRBD2
V gene: TRBV29-1
clone size: NA
J gene: TRBJ2-5
CDR3 protein: CSVLLAGGETQYF
CDR3 DNA: TGCAGCGTCCTACTAGCGGGAGGAGAGACCCAGTACTTC

D gene: TRBD2
V gene: TRBV5-1
clone size: NA
J gene: TRBJ2-2
CDR3 protein: CASSLAGTRANTGELFF
CDR3 DNA: TGCGCCAGCAGCCTGGCCGGGACTAGAGCTAACACCGGGGAGCTGTTTTTT